Described below is a single T cell receptor (beta chain) sequence and its context. The sample comes from a study of cytomegalovirus exposure and HLA in healthy donors. The CDR3 loop spans 14 amino acids. V shed 3 bases and J 9 bases; nucleotides not matched to a gene: 8. CDR1 and CDR2 from the germline V gene are SGHTA and FQGNSA. Primers: 60 Vbeta forward and 13 Jbeta reverse. Libraries were prepared by immunoSEQ multiplex PCR; TCRdb keeps only in-frame clonotypes and omits some of them. The sample yields roughly 150,000 clones, roughly 75% seen once. The specimen was PBMCs. The receptor was isolated from a man aged 18 to 29 in good health and CMV-seropositive. The rearrangement uses TRBV7-2 and TRBJ2-1, with 7 bases identical to TRBD2. The CDR3 bases are TGTGCCAGCAGCTTTTCGGGGGGAGTTAGTGAGCAGTTCTTC. Amino acid sequence: CASSFSGGVSEQFF. The complete variable domain, with remaining parts taken from reference TRBV7-2 and TRBJ2-1, reads GAGVSQSPSNKVTEKGKDVELRCDPISGHTALYWYRQSLGQGLEFLIYFQGNSAPDKSGLPSDRFSAERTGGSVSTLTIQRTQQEDSAVYLCASSFSGGVSEQFFGPGTRLTVL.